The 2 T cell receptor beta chains presented below share a single source sample, sequenced in a study of blood T cell repertoires in COVID-19. Sequenced by immunoSEQ multiplex PCR; TCRdb stores in-frame clones only, minus some. This table has some 70,000 clones, around four fifths appearing once. Sequencing input: peripheral blood. The receptors stem from a woman aged 50 to 60 with acute or convalescent COVID-19.

The chain joins TRBV15 to TRBJ2-3; D is perhaps TRBD1 (6 bases). V gave up 8 bases and J gave up 2 bases, with 11 bases separating them. Per the germline V gene, CDR1 is LNHNV and CDR2 is YYDKDF (reference sequence). The CDR3 is made up of 13 amino acids. The CDR3 DNA reads TGTGCCACCGGACGGGACAACACAGATACGCAGTATTTT. This encodes CATGRDNTDTQYF.

The chain has TRBV19 and TRBJ1-2; D uncertain. The V gene lost 0 bases and the J gene lost 7 bases, with 18 bases spanning the gap. The CDR3 is 16 amino acids. The germline V gene encodes CDR1 LNHDA and CDR2 SQIVND (reference sequence). The DNA for the CDR3 is TGTGCCAGTAGTATAGATCGCCCAGTCAGATCCGCTGGCTACACCTTC. It translates to CASSIDRPVRSAGYTF.